This TCR beta chain was captured in a study of response to subunit inactivated influenza vaccine (dated by TCRdb to between 2017 and 2018). About the investigation overall: Deep quantitative T cell receptor repertoire profiling was used in the study to track responses to a trivalent subunit inactivated influenza vaccine.

The method was RT-PCR. Data came from an Illumina HiSeq 2500. TCRdb trimmed public reads at Q25 via fastp, called clones via MiXCR and kept in-frame beta chains. Each record represents a unique CDR3 protein, reported with the most common genes and DNA among its rows. This sample is represented by approximately 160,000 distinct CDR3 sequences; around a tenth of them were singletons. Clones ranked in the top ten supply approximately 39% of the sample. Points on this clonotype: Its cognate antigen has yet to be identified. No base qualities exist here, and no much larger clone lies one base off it.

Counted from cysteine to phenylalanine, this CDR3 has 16 amino acids. The CDR3 DNA has 48 bases and is translated from base 1. Trimming removed 5 bases from V and 0 bases from J, leaving 15 bases between the germline ends. Looking up the germline V gene yields CDR1 MDHEN and CDR2 SYDVKM. Results and caveats for the whole study, not just this receptor: The authors suggested that each seasonal influenza vaccination may recruit only a limited number of new T cells.

This receptor chain uses TRBV28 and TRBJ2-3; the D gene is perhaps TRBD2, on 7 matching bases. The clonotype was recovered from a man between 50 and 70 years old who received an inactivated influenza vaccine. Donor details come from another sample of the same person, matched by shared clones. The input for sequencing was CD8+ T cells sorted from PBMCs, taken 23 to 25 months after vaccination. The CDR3 corresponds to CASSPTGGPSTDTQYF. The DNA sequence is as follows: TGTGCCAGCAGTCCTACCGGGGGGCCTAGCACAGATACGCAGTATTTT.